This record covers a single TCR delta chain. The antigen remains unidentified. This sample is part of a study of γδ T cells in repeated Plasmodium falciparum infection. Study overall: Donors were malaria-exposed Malian children or age- and gender-matched Australian children. Malaria-naive adults were infected with P. falciparum NF54 four times over about 600 days. Findings and limits, study-wide: Malian donors came from one small rural village, predominantly one ethnic group.

Flow sorting of PBMC yielded separate Vgamma9/Vdelta2+ and Vdelta2-negative gammadelta T cell populations for bulk repertoire analysis. V shed 1 base and J 1 base; nucleotides not matched to a gene: 10. The CDR3 length is 19 residues. CDR1 TSWWSYY and CDR2 QGS come from the germline V gene. TCRdb re-identified clones in the multiplex PCR reads via CATT. The sample has 45,000 to 60,000 delta-chain clones, 1.9% seen once; the top ten hold around 24%. Sequenced: gamma-delta T cells from blood. The clonotype comes from a pool of human donors (malaria-infected and uninfected, not separated). The rearrangement uses TRDV1 and TRDJ1; the match to TRDD3 covers 12 bases. The J gene comes from matching the DNA to germline here; TCRdb lacks it. CDR3 nucleotide sequence: TGTGCTCTTGGGGAACGACCCCCCCGCTGGGGGATACGCACCGATAAACTCATCTTT. This encodes CALGERPPRWGIRTDKLIF.